Presented here are 32 T cell receptor beta chains from one specimen sequenced in a study of blood T cell repertoires in COVID-19. Libraries were prepared by immunoSEQ multiplex PCR; TCRdb keeps only in-frame clonotypes and omits some of them. The sample gives about 360,000 clones, 85% to 90% of which show up once; approximately 2.9% is in the top ten. Material for sequencing was peripheral blood. The receptor source for this set is a human donor in a cohort sampled during active COVID-19.

For the CDR3, the DNA is TGCGCCAGCAGTCATGACAGAAAGAGCACAGATACGCAGTATTTT. Translation gives CASSHDRKSTDTQYF. This chain uses TRBV5-1 with TRBJ2-3; a weak D match, TRBD1 (5 bases). Germline-derived CDR1 and CDR2 are SGHRS and YFSETQ. This CDR3 is built from 15 residues. V was cut by 5 bases and J by 0 bases, with 13 bases left in between.

V gene TRBV5-4 combines with J gene TRBJ2-1; D is perhaps TRBD1 (5 bases). The CDR3 spans 15 residues. V was shortened by 2 bases and J by 3 bases, with 12 bases between the two germline ends. Looked up from germline, CDR1 is SGHNT and CDR2 is YYREEE (reference sequence). The CDR3 DNA reads TGTGCCAGCAGCTTCCCTAGGGGCAGCTACAATGAGCAGTTCTTC. Its protein is CASSFPRGSYNEQFF.

The chain is built from TRBV5-6 and TRBJ1-1; 11 nucleotides agree with TRBD1. Trimming cost V 4 bases and J 4 bases; bases outside gene matches: 9. The CDR3 sequence is 16 residues long. Germline lookup yields CDR1 SGHDT and CDR2 YYEEEE. The CDR3 DNA reads as TGTGCCAGCAGCCCCGGGACAGGGGGGTATGGCACTGAAGCTTTCTTT. Residues: CASSPGTGGYGTEAFF.

The chain carries TRBV2 and TRBJ2-1; 8 bases agree with TRBD1. CDR1 is SNHLY, CDR2 FYNNEI, per germline. J was trimmed by 0 bases and V by 6 bases; bases with no gene match: 13. This CDR3 has 18 amino acids. CDR3 DNA sequence: TGTGCCAGCAGGGACAGGGAATGGGGGTCGAGCTCCTACAATGAGCAGTTCTTC. Its protein is CASRDREWGSSSYNEQFF.

As concerns this clone: Mismatch with germline at one junction end may stem from a read error. V gene TRBV7-7 combines with J gene TRBJ2-3; 9 bases are a match to TRBD1. The germline V gene has CDR1 SSHAT and CDR2 FNYEAQ (reference sequence). The CDR3 contains 15 residues. CDR3 nucleotide sequence: TGTGCTAGCAGCTTAGGGACAGGGACCACAGATACGCAGTATTTT. This sequence encodes CASSLGTGTTDTQYF.

This clone was observed at least ten times. The rearrangement links TRBV20-1 to TRBJ2-5; 7 bases map to TRBD1. CDR1 is DFQATT and CDR2 is SNEGSKA in the germline V gene (reference sequence). The ends lost 3 bases at V and 5 bases at J; junction bases unmatched: 3. This CDR3 is built from 12 residues. The CDR3 loop is CSASRQGETQYF. CDR3 coding DNA: TGCAGTGCTAGTAGACAGGGTGAGACCCAGTACTTC.

The chain links TRBV5-4 to TRBJ1-6, with D perhaps matching TRBD1 (5 bases). V was clipped by 2 bases and J by 2 bases, with 11 bases between them. Germline CDR1 and CDR2: SGHNT and YYREEE (reference sequence). There are 16 residues in the CDR3. CDR3 sequence reads: CASSFGGNAYNSPLHF. For the CDR3, the DNA is TGTGCCAGCAGCTTCGGGGGTAACGCCTATAATTCACCCCTCCACTTT.

The chain employs TRBV15 and TRBJ1-1, with D perhaps matching TRBD1 (6 bases). This CDR3 comprises 16 residues. The germline V gene encodes CDR1 LNHNV and CDR2 YYDKDF (reference sequence). With 0 bases removed from V and 1 base from J, the gap between germline ends came to 12 bases. CDR3 sequence (DNA): TGTGCCACCAGCAGAGATAGGTCCAGGGGGAACACTGAAGCTTTCTTT. It yields the protein CATSRDRSRGNTEAFF.

V is TRBV3-1 (or the pseudogene TRBV3-2) and J is TRBJ2-7; 7 positions match TRBD1. Germline lookup yields CDR1 LGHDT and CDR2 YNNKEL (reference sequence). The CDR3 is 16 residues long. Losses at the gene ends were 1 base for V and 3 bases for J; bases not matched to a gene: 9. CDR3 DNA: TGTGCCAGCAGCCAAGCTCCGGGACAGTGGAGCTACGAGCAGTACTTC. It specifies CASSQAPGQWSYEQYF.

This chain joins TRBV7-9 and TRBJ2-1; D gene unclear. Germline values: CDR1 SEHNR, CDR2 FQNEAQ (reference sequence). This CDR3 contains 12 residues. V was pared by 5 bases and J by 6 bases, with 8 bases between. This CDR3 reads CASSRDFNEQFF. CDR3 nucleotides: TGTGCCAGCAGCCGTGACTTCAATGAGCAGTTCTTC.

The chain has TRBV19 and TRBJ1-2; tentatively, D is TRBD1 (6 bases). Trimming took off 5 bases at V and 1 base at J, with 14 bases between the two ends. Germline V gene sequence: CDR1 LNHDA, CDR2 SQIVND (reference sequence). This CDR3 region has 15 residues. CDR3 coding DNA: TGTGCCAGTAGTCCCCAGGGGCGCGGTAACTATGGCTACACCTTC. Translated: CASSPQGRGNYGYTF.

The chain combines TRBV24-1 with TRBJ2-2; a weak D match, TRBD2 (5 bases). CDR1 is KGHDR, CDR2 SFDVKD, per germline. V lost 6 bases and J lost 5, with 15 bases in between. This CDR3 region has 15 residues. The CDR3 is CATSKFRRGTGELFF. The CDR3, as DNA: TGTGCCACCAGTAAATTCCGTCGAGGGACCGGGGAGCTGTTTTTT.

This rearrangement joins TRBV10-3 to TRBJ2-1; TRBD2 matches at 8 bases. Losses at the gene ends were 4 bases for V and 9 bases for J; bases not matched to a gene: 5. In germline, CDR1 is ENHRY, CDR2 SYGVKD. The CDR3 is 13 residues long. CDR3 sequence: CAISGTSLGEQFF. The CDR3 region has the DNA TGTGCCATCAGTGGGACTAGCTTGGGTGAGCAGTTCTTC.

The V and J genes are TRBV28 and TRBJ2-7, with 7 bases aligning to TRBD2. The germline CDR1 and CDR2 sequences are MDHEN and SYDVKM. This CDR3 spans 16 amino acids. Trimming cost V 3 bases and J 6 bases; bases outside gene matches: 14. The CDR3 coding sequence is TGTGCCAGCAGTTTTTTTAGGCGGCGGGAGTGGGGCGAGCAGTACTTC. Its protein product is CASSFFRRREWGEQYF.

The J gene is TRBJ2-1, the V gene TRBV19; 7 nucleotides agree with TRBD2. The germline CDR1 and CDR2 sequences are LNHDA and SQIVND (reference sequence). After removal of 3 bases from V and 7 bases from J, the junction contained 12 bases not matched to a gene. The length of the CDR3 is 16 residues. The CDR3 nucleotides are TGTGCCAGTAGTATCTCCTTAGTGCGGGAGTATAATGAGCAGTTCTTC. It codes for CASSISLVREYNEQFF.

The chain carries TRBV5-6 and TRBJ2-7; the match to TRBD1 covers 12 bases. Trimming took 3 bases from V and 2 from J; bases not matched to a gene: 12. CDR1 and CDR2 (germline): SGHDT, YYEEEE. The CDR3 is made up of 18 amino acids. The CDR3 nucleotides read TGTGCCAGCAGCTCAGCAGCGTGGGGGGACAGGGGGCCCTACGAGCAGTACTTC. This sequence encodes CASSSAAWGDRGPYEQYF.

CDR3 in DNA: TGTGCCAGCAGCCAAGGAGGTTACAGGGAACGAGCCAAAAACATTCAGTACTTC. It specifies CASSQGGYRERAKNIQYF. The chain recombines TRBV3-1 (or the pseudogene TRBV3-2) with TRBJ2-4; D might be TRBD1 (6 bases). CDR3 length: 18 amino acids. Germline values: CDR1 LGHDT, CDR2 YNNKEL (reference sequence). Trimming stripped 1 base from V and 0 bases from J, with 16 bases between.

This clone was detected only a few times. The chain recombines TRBV3-1 (or the pseudogene TRBV3-2) with TRBJ1-2, with D possibly being TRBD1 (5 bases). The CDR3 is 16 residues long. From germline, CDR1 is LGHDT and CDR2 YNNKEL (reference sequence). Trimming stripped 1 base from V and 3 bases from J, with 15 bases between. As DNA, the CDR3 is TGTGCCAGCAGCCAAGCTTTGGGGGGGTGGGACTATGGCTACACCTTC. It yields the protein CASSQALGGWDYGYTF.

The chain links TRBV7-2 to TRBJ2-3; 12 positions agree with TRBD2. CDR1 is SGHTA, CDR2 FQGNSA, per germline. The CDR3 is made up of 16 amino acids. The V segment lost 5 bases and the J segment 5 bases; nucleotides outside the gene matches: 8. CDR3 DNA sequence: TGTGCCAGCAGCCTTCCTAGCGGGAGGGTTGGAGATACGCAGTATTTT. This gives the protein CASSLPSGRVGDTQYF.

V is TRBV6-5 and J is TRBJ2-1; 11 bases agree with TRBD1. Germline CDR1 MNHEY, CDR2 SVGAGI. The CDR3 spans 15 residues. The J segment lost 6 bases and the V segment lost 6 bases, leaving 7 bases of the junction unmatched. CDR3 sequence reads: CASRLGTGGSNEQFF. The CDR3 DNA sequence: TGTGCCAGCAGACTCGGGACAGGGGGTAGCAATGAGCAGTTCTTC.

This sequence joins TRBV20-1 and TRBJ2-3; no definite D call. Deletions cut 3 bases from V and 1 base from J, with 17 bases between. This CDR3 region has 16 residues. CDR1 is DFQATT, CDR2 SNEGSKA, per germline (reference sequence). The CDR3 nucleotides read TGCAGTGCTAGTCCTCTAGAAGCGCCGGGCACAGATACGCAGTATTTT. It specifies CSASPLEAPGTDTQYF.

The chain uses TRBV2 and TRBJ1-2; D perhaps matches TRBD1 (6 bases). Trimming took 6 bases from V and 8 from J, leaving 22 bases between them. This CDR3 has 15 residues. The germline gives CDR1 SNHLY, CDR2 FYNNEI. CDR3 loop: CASRLEGGSQDGYTF. Written as DNA, the CDR3 is TGTGCCAGCAGGCTGGAGGGGGGGAGTCAAGACGGCTACACCTTC. Full variable domain (outside the CDR3, taken from reference TRBV2 and TRBJ1-2): EPEVTQTPSHQVTQMGQEVILRCVPISNHLYFYWYRQILGQKVEFLVSFYNNEISEKSEIFDDQFSVERPDGSNFTLKIRSTKLEDSAMYFCASRLEGGSQDGYTFGSGTRLTVV.

The genes are TRBV24-1 and TRBJ2-5, with D possibly TRBD1 on 5 matching bases. CDR1 and CDR2 from the germline V gene are KGHDR and SFDVKD. The CDR3 sequence is 16 residues long. Trimming shortened V by 0 bases and J by 3 bases, and 13 bases separated the two germline ends. Written as DNA, the CDR3 is TGTGCCACCAGTGATTTGGGGCAGGGTCTAAAAGAGACCCAGTACTTC. It translates to CATSDLGQGLKETQYF.

The chain combines TRBV10-2 with TRBJ2-1; TRBD2 matches at 13 bases. The CDR3 is 17 amino acids. J gave up 5 bases and V 6 bases, and 10 bases lay outside the gene matches. Germline V lookup: CDR1 WSHSY, CDR2 SAAADI. The CDR3 DNA sequence: TGCGCCAGCAGCCTTGGGACTAGCGGGAATCGGGACAATGAGCAGTTCTTC. This translates into CASSLGTSGNRDNEQFF.

This chain links TRBV4-1 with TRBJ1-5; no clear D. Trimming shortened V by 0 bases and J by 3 bases, and 6 bases separated the two germline ends. Germline loops: CDR1 MGHRA, CDR2 YSYEKL. The length of the CDR3 is 14 residues. This CDR3 is CASSQEQLNQPQHF. The CDR3 nucleotides are TGCGCCAGCAGCCAAGAACAGCTCAATCAGCCCCAGCATTTT.

This sequence joins TRBV30 and TRBJ1-2; D unclear. Germline loops: CDR1 GTSNPN, CDR2 SVGIG (reference sequence). CDR3 length equals 13 residues. V was trimmed by 4 bases and J by 2 bases, leaving 11 bases between them. CDR3 nucleotides: TGTGCCTGGACGGGATCCCAAAACTATGGCTACACCTTC. This gives the protein CAWTGSQNYGYTF. The variable domain in full, with the rest retrieved from reference TRBV30 and TRBJ1-2, is SQTIHQWPATLVQPVGSPLSLECTVEGTSNPNLYWYRQAAGRGLQLLFYSVGIGQISSEVPQNLSASRPQDRQFILSSKKLLLSDSGFYLCAWTGSQNYGYTFGSGTRLTVV.

The rearrangement links TRBV20-1 to TRBJ1-1; no firm D call. The CDR3 totals 13 residues. CDR1 DFQATT and CDR2 SNEGSKA come from the germline V gene (reference sequence). V was clipped by 3 bases and J by 4 bases, with 12 bases between them. The CDR3 loop reads CSASTPTRTEAFF. CDR3 coding DNA: TGCAGTGCTAGTACCCCGACACGCACTGAAGCTTTCTTT.

This chain uses TRBV19 with TRBJ2-1; 9 bases map to TRBD1. The CDR3 has 14 amino acids. The ends lost 7 bases at V and 5 bases at J; junction bases unmatched: 6. Germline-derived CDR1 and CDR2 are LNHDA and SQIVND (reference sequence). CDR3 sequence reads: CASKKRTGDNEQFF. CDR3 DNA: TGTGCCAGTAAAAAGCGGACAGGGGACAATGAGCAGTTCTTC.

The chain joins TRBV5-4 to TRBJ2-7, with D unclear. Germline loops: CDR1 SGHNT, CDR2 YYREEE (reference sequence). Trimming left V 1 base short and J 9 bases short, with 14 bases between. The CDR3 has 13 residues. The CDR3 DNA reads TGTGCCAGCAGCTTGATGGGCAGCAACGGGCAGTACTTC. Protein product: CASSLMGSNGQYF.

The J gene is TRBJ2-1, the V gene TRBV28, with TRBD2 matching 8 bases. Germline CDR1 MDHEN, CDR2 SYDVKM. The CDR3 has 15 residues. The V and J ends lost 5 bases and 7 bases, in that order; junction bases with no gene match: 10. In DNA form, the CDR3 reads TGTGCCAGCAGTGAGAGTAGCGGGGCCACTAATGAGCAGTTCTTC. The encoded protein is CASSESSGATNEQFF. The full variable domain, in which reference TRBV28 and TRBJ2-1 provide the parts outside the CDR3, is DVKVTQSSRYLVKRTGEKVFLECVQDMDHENMFWYRQDPGLGLRLIYFSYDVKMKEKGDIPEGYSVSREKKERFSLILESASTNQTSMYLCASSESSGATNEQFFGPGTRLTVL.

The rearrangement uses TRBV9 and TRBJ2-2; D is possibly TRBD1 (7 bases). The CDR3 spans 16 residues. The V gene's germline CDR1 is SGDLS and CDR2 YYNGEE. V was pared by 4 bases and J by 6 bases, with 19 bases between. CDR3 in amino acids: CASSNTGAGRSGELFF. CDR3 DNA: TGTGCCAGCAGCAATACAGGGGCGGGGAGGTCCGGGGAGCTGTTTTTT.

J is TRBJ2-5 and V is TRBV6-6, with TRBD2 matching 14 bases. This CDR3 has 16 amino acids. V lost 0 bases, J lost 5 bases, and 2 bases stayed unmatched. Germline CDR1 reads MNHNY; CDR2 reads SVGAGI (reference sequence). The CDR3 region is CASSYSGLAGVETQYF. Written as DNA, the CDR3 is TGTGCCAGCAGTTACTCGGGACTAGCGGGAGTGGAGACCCAGTACTTC.